The rows below give T cell receptor beta chains drawn from one sample of a study of shared clonotypes between healthy human individuals. The data were produced by immunoSEQ multiplex PCR, yet TCRdb's version contains in-frame clones alone and is incomplete. Of hundreds of thousands of clones listed, around 78% are singletons. Sequencing was performed on PBMCs. These receptors were collected from a woman between 40 and 55 years old in good health. Some clones in this sample may be carry-over from other donors' samples. CDR3s include the opening cysteine and the closing phenylalanine or tryptophan. A D gene is named only where the DNA matches it firmly. Clone size is not always given. Where it is, it says once, few, many or a class for expanded clones.

TRBD1	TRBV6-1	-	TRBJ2-7	CASSGAGGVDEQYF	TGTGCCAGCAGTGGGGCAGGGGGCGTCGACGAGCAGTACTTC
TRBD1	TRBV29-1	-	TRBJ2-2	CSGGQANTGELFF	TGCAGCGGGGGACAGGCGAACACCGGGGAGCTGTTTTTT
-	TRBV5-1	-	TRBJ1-1	CASGILDMNTEAFF	TGCGCCAGCGGAATACTGGACATGAACACTGAAGCTTTCTTT
TRBD2	TRBV20-1	once	TRBJ2-1	CSARTSVQFF	TGCAGTGCTAGGACTAGCGTGCAGTTCTTC
TRBD1	TRBV5-5	-	TRBJ1-4	CASSFGWGQGVEKLFF	TGTGCCAGCAGCTTTGGTTGGGGACAGGGCGTCGAAAAACTGTTTTTT
TRBD2	TRBV7-9	-	TRBJ2-3	CASSLAVLAGGDTQYF	TGTGCCAGCAGCTTAGCGGTCCTAGCGGGAGGTGATACGCAGTATTTT
TRBD1	TRBV6-6	-	TRBJ2-2	CASNSGTAGTGELFF	TGTGCCAGCAACTCCGGGACAGCCGGCACCGGGGAGCTGTTTTTT
-	TRBV19	-	TRBJ1-4	CASSDRALNEKLFF	TGTGCCAGTAGTGACCGGGCTCTGAATGAAAAACTGTTTTTT
-	TRBV6-5	-	TRBJ1-1	CASSLVLGGTEAFF	TGTGCCAGCAGCCTCGTCCTGGGGGGGACTGAAGCTTTCTTT
TRBD2	TRBV2	once	TRBJ2-1	CASSENSGRGHEQFF	TGTGCCAGCAGTGAAAATAGCGGGAGAGGCCATGAGCAGTTCTTC
-	TRBV30	-	TRBJ1-1	CAWDHLYTEAFF	TGTGCCTGGGACCACCTTTACACTGAAGCTTTCTTT
-	TRBV7-2	-	TRBJ2-5	CASSGPGRIQETQYF	TGTGCCAGCAGCGGGCCGGGACGGATTCAAGAGACCCAGTACTTC
-	TRBV6-1	few	TRBJ1-5	CASTLQVSNQPQHF	TGTGCCAGCACTCTACAGGTTAGCAATCAGCCCCAGCATTTT
TRBD2	TRBV7-8	-	TRBJ2-1	CASSLDPSGRPAEQFF	TGTGCCAGCAGCTTAGATCCAAGCGGGAGGCCGGCTGAGCAGTTCTTC
TRBD2	TRBV28	-	TRBJ2-7	CANSLTGLHYEQYF	TGTGCCAACAGTTTAACGGGACTACACTACGAGCAGTACTTC
-	TRBV5-1	-	TRBJ2-7	CASSSHEGGEQYF	TGCGCCAGCAGCTCCCACGAGGGGGGCGAGCAGTACTTC
TRBD1	TRBV19	-	TRBJ2-7	CASSIGTGDYEQYF	TGTGCCAGTAGTATCGGGACAGGGGACTACGAGCAGTACTTC
-	TRBV5-1	-	TRBJ1-1	CASSHRAVLGQNTEAFF	TGCGCCAGCAGCCACCGGGCCGTACTTGGGCAGAACACTGAAGCTTTCTTT
-	TRBV11-3	-	TRBJ1-1	CASSLGGGRYTEAFF	TGTGCCAGCAGCTTAGGGGGGGGACGGTACACTGAAGCTTTCTTT
TRBD1	TRBV2	-	TRBJ2-7	CASKLGTGAYEQYF	TGTGCCAGCAAGCTAGGGACAGGGGCCTACGAGCAGTACTTC
-	TRBV5-4	many	TRBJ2-5	CASSLQGSRETQYF	TGTGCCAGCAGCTTACAGGGTTCACGAGAGACCCAGTACTTC
-	TRBV30	-	TRBJ1-2	CAWSVLGHNYGYTF	TGTGCCTGGAGTGTACTAGGCCACAACTATGGCTACACCTTC
-	TRBV4-3	-	TRBJ1-5	CASSQDGRDQPQHF	TGCGCCAGCAGCCAAGATGGAAGGGATCAGCCCCAGCATTTT
TRBD2	TRBV11-2	-	TRBJ2-1	CASSSFRGEGRYEQFF	TGTGCCAGCAGCTCCTTCCGGGGGGAGGGCCGTTATGAGCAGTTCTTC